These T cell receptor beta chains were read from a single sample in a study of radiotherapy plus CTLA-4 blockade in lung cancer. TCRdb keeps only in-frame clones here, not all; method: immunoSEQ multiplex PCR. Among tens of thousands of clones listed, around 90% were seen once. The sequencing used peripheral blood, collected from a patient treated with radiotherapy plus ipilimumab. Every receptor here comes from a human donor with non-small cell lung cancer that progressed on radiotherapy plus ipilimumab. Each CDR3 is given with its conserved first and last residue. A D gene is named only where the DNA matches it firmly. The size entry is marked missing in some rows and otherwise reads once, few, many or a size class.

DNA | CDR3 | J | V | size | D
TGTGCCAGCAGGTCGGGAGGGGCGGTTGAGCAGTTCTTC | CASRSGGAVEQFF | TRBJ2-1 | TRBV2 | . | TRBD2
TGTGCCAGCAGTTTCAGGTTGGGCAGGGGTAATTCACCCCTCCACTTT | CASSFRLGRGNSPLHF | TRBJ1-6 | TRBV28 | . | .
TGTGCCTGGAGGCGAGGAAACTATGGCTACACCTTC | CAWRRGNYGYTF | TRBJ1-2 | TRBV30 | . | .
TGTGCCAGCAGTGAAGCGCTTCAGGGGTGGCAGTTCTTC | CASSEALQGWQFF | TRBJ2-1 | TRBV2 | . | .
TGCGCCAGCAGCCCCCAGGGGGACGGGGGGGTATTACCCCTCCACTTT | CASSPQGDGGVLPLHF | TRBJ1-6 | TRBV5-1 | . | TRBD1
TGTGCCAGCAGTTCAACGGGACAGGGGGGTTCCTACGAGCAGTACTTC | CASSSTGQGGSYEQYF | TRBJ2-7 | TRBV7-9 | . | TRBD1
TGTGCCAGCAGCTTAAGACTGTCCGGGGAGCTGTTTTTT | CASSLRLSGELFF | TRBJ2-2 | TRBV7-2 | . | .
TGTACCAGCAGCCCCCGGACTACGGATTACAATGAGCAGTTCTTC | CTSSPRTTDYNEQFF | TRBJ2-1 | TRBV11-3 | . | .
TGTGCTAGTGGTTTGGCAGGGGTCTCTGGAAACACCATATATTTT | CASGLAGVSGNTIYF | TRBJ1-3 | TRBV12-5 | . | .
TGTGCCATCAGTGAGTCCCCGGGACAGGGCACCTACGAGCAGTACTTC | CAISESPGQGTYEQYF | TRBJ2-7 | TRBV10-3 | . | TRBD1
TGCGCCAGCAGCCAAGGGGCCCGTAGTGAGCAGTTCTTC | CASSQGARSEQFF | TRBJ2-1 | TRBV4-1 | . | .
TGTGCCAGCAGTGAAGGAAGGGGGAATGAAAAACTGTTTTTT | CASSEGRGNEKLFF | TRBJ1-4 | TRBV2 | . | .
TGTGCCTGGAGCGTACAGGGCGTCTATGGCTACACCTTC | CAWSVQGVYGYTF | TRBJ1-2 | TRBV30 | . | .
TGCGCCAGCAGCCGCTCGACAGGGAGGAACACCGGGGAGCTGTTTTTT | CASSRSTGRNTGELFF | TRBJ2-2 | TRBV4-1 | . | TRBD1
TGTGCCAGCAGCGGCAGGGGGACAAAGAACACTGAAGCTTTCTTT | CASSGRGTKNTEAFF | TRBJ1-1 | TRBV5-4 | . | TRBD1
TGTGCCAGCTCACGGGGGATTACAGATACGCAGTATTTT | CASSRGITDTQYF | TRBJ2-3 | TRBV18 | . | .
TGTGCCAGCAGCGTTGACTACAATGAGCAGTTCTTC | CASSVDYNEQFF | TRBJ2-1 | TRBV9 | . | .
TGTGCCTGGAGAGACAAACAGGGGAACACCGGGGAGCTGTTTTTT | CAWRDKQGNTGELFF | TRBJ2-2 | TRBV30 | . | .
TGTGCCAGCAGTCCAGCCAATGGATCACCCCTCCACTTT | CASSPANGSPLHF | TRBJ1-6 | TRBV25-1 | . | .
TGTGCCAGCAGCTTTACCCATGCCAACATTCAGTACTTC | CASSFTHANIQYF | TRBJ2-4 | TRBV7-2 | . | .
TGTGCCAGCAGCCAAGAAATGCTTGTGGGACAAACTAGCAATCAGCCCCAGCATTTT | CASSQEMLVGQTSNQPQHF | TRBJ1-5 | TRBV4-2 | . | .
TGCGCCAGCAGCCAGATAGGGGGACAGACTAACTATGGCTACACCTTC | CASSQIGGQTNYGYTF | TRBJ1-2 | TRBV4-1 | . | TRBD1
TGTGCCAGCAGCTTAGGCCACCAAGAGACCCAGTACTTC | CASSLGHQETQYF | TRBJ2-5 | TRBV7-2 | once | .
TGTGCCAGTAGTATCCGACAGGGTAGGAGACTGAATCAGCCCCAGCATTTT | CASSIRQGRRLNQPQHF | TRBJ1-5 | TRBV19 | . | TRBD1
TGTGCCAGCAGGCCACCGACAGCTAACTATGGCTACACCTTC | CASRPPTANYGYTF | TRBJ1-2 | TRBV28 | . | .
TGTGCCAGCAGCGTAGACCTAAGAAGACGCTCTGGAAACACCATATATTTT | CASSVDLRRRSGNTIYF | TRBJ1-3 | TRBV9 | . | .
TGTGCCAGCAGTCGGGACATGGATTTCGAAGCTTTCTTT | CASSRDMDFEAFF | TRBJ1-1 | TRBV28 | . | .
TGTGCCAGCAGCGTAGAGCCGGGGGCTAATTCACCCCTCCACTTT | CASSVEPGANSPLHF | TRBJ1-6 | TRBV9 | . | .
TGTGCCAGCAGTTTTAGACAGGGCAGGCTGTTTTTT | CASSFRQGRLFF | TRBJ2-2 | TRBV28 | . | TRBD1
TGTGCCAGCAGCTTTTCCGGGAGGACTGAAGCTTTCTTT | CASSFSGRTEAFF | TRBJ1-1 | TRBV7-2 | . | .
TGTGCCAGCAGTTCCCCGGGACAGGGGAGTGTGCAGTACTTC | CASSSPGQGSVQYF | TRBJ2-7 | TRBV28 | . | TRBD1